Listed here are 30 T cell receptor beta chains from one sample, sequenced in a study of shared clonotypes between healthy human individuals. Produced via immunoSEQ multiplex PCR; TCRdb's table is partial and in-frame only. The profile covers roughly 2 million clones, with almost 96% appearing a single time and roughly 0.13% taken by the ten largest. The sample was naive CD4+ T cells sorted from blood. As to subset: CD45RA+ positively selected. Receptor source: a man in his late teens or twenties in good health.

The chain employs TRBV30 and TRBJ2-1; no clear D gene. V was pared by 2 bases and J by 3 bases, with 23 bases between. Per the germline V gene, CDR1 is GTSNPN and CDR2 is SVGIG (reference sequence). The CDR3 consists of 18 residues. DNA of the CDR3: TGTGCCTGGAGTAAAACCGGTAAATCCCCCTGGGGCTACAATGAGCAGTTCTTC. Its protein product is CAWSKTGKSPWGYNEQFF.

The rearrangement joins TRBV7-2 to TRBJ1-2, with 7 bases that match TRBD1. The CDR3 totals 14 residues. The trim removed 6 bases at V and 2 bases at J, leaving 6 bases unmatched. The germline V gene has CDR1 SGHTA and CDR2 FQGNSA. CDR3 protein: CASRQGWENYGYTF. In DNA, the CDR3 is TGTGCCAGCAGACAGGGGTGGGAGAACTATGGCTACACCTTC.

This chain connects TRBV2 to TRBJ1-2; 10 nucleotides line up with TRBD1. CDR1 and CDR2 from the germline V gene are SNHLY and FYNNEI. Trimming removed 5 bases from V and 0 bases from J; junction bases left unmatched: 3. The CDR3 extends over 15 amino acids. The CDR3 region is CASSKGQGANYGYTF. In nucleotides, the CDR3 is TGTGCCAGCAGTAAAGGACAGGGGGCTAACTATGGCTACACCTTC.

V usage is TRBV30 and J usage is TRBJ1-2; weak D call: TRBD1 (5 bases). The CDR3 is made up of 15 amino acids. Deletions cut 2 bases from V and 4 bases from J, with 17 bases between. Germline V lookup: CDR1 GTSNPN, CDR2 SVGIG (reference sequence). In DNA, the CDR3 is TGTGCCTGGAGTCAAGGAGCGGGGGGAGGCTATGGCTACACCTTC. Translating gives CAWSQGAGGGYGYTF.

This sequence joins TRBV11-3 and TRBJ1-5, with unresolved D. Germline loops: CDR1 SGHNT, CDR2 YENEEA. The CDR3 is 16 amino acids. The V end lost 0 bases, the J end lost 7 bases, and 16 bases lay between the germline ends. The CDR3: CASSLDKSELRQPQHF. In DNA, the CDR3 is TGTGCCAGCAGCTTAGATAAGTCGGAATTGAGGCAGCCCCAGCATTTT.

This chain connects TRBV30 to TRBJ2-6; possibly TRBD2 for D (5 bases). Trimming cost V 5 bases and J 0 bases, with 8 bases left between them. Germline V gene sequence: CDR1 GTSNPN, CDR2 SVGIG (reference sequence). The CDR3 contains 14 residues. The CDR3 here is CAWGSGSGANVLTF. CDR3 coding DNA: TGTGCCTGGGGCAGCGGCTCTGGGGCCAACGTCCTGACTTTC.

This chain joins TRBV7-2 and TRBJ1-1, with TRBD1 as a possible D gene (5 bases). The CDR3 spans 12 residues. Trimming shortened V by 5 bases and J by 9 bases, and 13 bases separated the two germline ends. The germline gives CDR1 SGHTA, CDR2 FQGNSA. CDR3 bases: TGTGCCAGCAGCGATCCGGGACTCCAAGCTTTCTTT. Translated: CASSDPGLQAFF.

This chain connects TRBV6-5 to TRBJ1-2; possible D gene TRBD1, 6 bases. Germline-derived CDR1 and CDR2 are MNHEY and SVGAGI. The ends were cut back, 9 bases at V and 6 bases at J, with 17 bases in the middle. The CDR3 is 13 residues long. The CDR3 sequence: CASGGGQGHGYTF. The CDR3 DNA reads as TGTGCCAGTGGGGGGGGGCAGGGACATGGCTACACCTTC.

The gene calls are TRBV2 and TRBJ1-5; TRBD1 agrees at 9 bases. Germline V gives CDR1 SNHLY, CDR2 FYNNEI. Trimming at V came to 5 bases and at J to 4 bases, leaving 6 bases not matched to a gene. This CDR3 has 15 amino acids. CDR3 amino acids: CASSSAGTGNQPQHF. CDR3 sequence (DNA): TGTGCCAGCAGTTCCGCCGGGACAGGGAATCAGCCCCAGCATTTT.

As DNA, the CDR3 is TGTGCCAGCACCCCTAGCTCTACCTACAATGAGCAGTTCTTC. As protein: CASTPSSTYNEQFF. The gene calls are TRBV13 and TRBJ2-1; D might be TRBD2 (5 bases). This CDR3 spans 14 amino acids. Looked up from germline, CDR1 is PRHDT and CDR2 is FYEKMQ (reference sequence). Deletions cut 7 bases from V and 2 bases from J, with 12 bases between.

This rearrangement joins TRBV16 to TRBJ2-1; D may correspond to TRBD1 or TRBD2 (5 bases each). V was trimmed by 4 bases and J by 6 bases, leaving 10 bases between them. Germline V gives CDR1 KGHSY, CDR2 FQNENV. The CDR3 contains 13 residues. The CDR3 loop is CASSPGRINEQFF. The CDR3 DNA is TGTGCCAGCAGCCCGGGGCGGATCAATGAGCAGTTCTTC.

Points on this clone: The same CDR3 arises from other DNA sequences in this sample as well. V gene TRBV9 combines with J gene TRBJ1-6; 10 bases match TRBD1. Germline V CDR1 and CDR2: SGDLS, YYNGEE. CDR3 length equals 16 residues. Trimming at V came to 3 bases and at J to 8 bases, leaving 8 bases not matched to a gene. The CDR3 coding sequence is TGTGCCAGCAGCGCTGGGGGACAGGGGTACCATTCACCCCTCCACTTT. The encoded protein is CASSAGGQGYHSPLHF.

CDR3 amino acids: CASSRDRDANEKLFF. The CDR3 DNA reads as TGTGCCAGCAGCCGAGACAGGGATGCTAATGAAAAACTGTTTTTT. The V gene is TRBV7-9, the J gene TRBJ1-4; 7 nucleotides align to TRBD1. This CDR3 comprises 15 residues. Losses at the gene ends were 5 bases for V and 3 bases for J; bases not matched to a gene: 6. The germline gives CDR1 SEHNR, CDR2 FQNEAQ (reference sequence).

In DNA, the CDR3 is TGTGCCAGCAGCTTAATATCAGCCGTCAGGGGGATTGGAAACACCATATATTTT. Its protein is CASSLISAVRGIGNTIYF. This rearrangement joins TRBV7-3 to TRBJ1-3; 7 bases line up with TRBD1. Unmatched junction bases numbered 12, after V lost 1 base and J lost 3 bases. The CDR3 totals 18 residues. The germline CDR1 and CDR2 sequences are SGHTA and FQGTGA.

Points on this clone: The sample carries other DNA sequences with the same CDR3. The gene calls are TRBV27 and TRBJ2-5; D is perhaps TRBD1 or TRBD2 (6 bases each). From germline, CDR1 is MNHEY and CDR2 SMNVEV (reference sequence). V was clipped by 3 bases and J by 5 bases, with 13 bases between them. This CDR3 region has 14 residues. CDR3 DNA sequence: TGTGCCAGCAGTTTGTCGGGGGCGGGGGAGACCCAGTACTTC. It specifies CASSLSGAGETQYF.

About this clone itself: The identical CDR3 is also encoded by other nucleotide sequences in the sample. The chain uses TRBV10-3 and TRBJ2-3; D not certain. The V gene's germline CDR1 is ENHRY and CDR2 SYGVKD. The length of the CDR3 is 11 residues. With 3 bases removed from V and 6 bases from J, the gap between germline ends came to 4 bases. The CDR3 bases are TGTGCCATCAGTGACCCCGATACGCAGTATTTT. Encoded protein: CAISDPDTQYF.

The rearrangement joins TRBV2 to TRBJ2-1; no clear D gene. The V end lost 8 bases, the J end lost 2 bases, and 10 bases lay between the germline ends. The CDR3 length is 13 residues. Germline assignment: CDR1 SNHLY and CDR2 FYNNEI. CDR3 residues: CASERTTYNEQFF. The CDR3 DNA reads as TGTGCCAGCGAAAGAACTACCTACAATGAGCAGTTCTTC.

The chain recombines TRBV10-3 with TRBJ2-5; D is unresolved. The CDR3 covers 14 residues. Trimming removed 0 bases from V and 6 bases from J, with 11 bases in between. Germline V lookup: CDR1 ENHRY, CDR2 SYGVKD. The CDR3 sequence is CAISESWQEKTQYF. For the CDR3, the DNA is TGTGCCATCAGTGAGTCGTGGCAGGAGAAGACCCAGTACTTC.

The chain joins TRBV2 to TRBJ2-7, with 7 bases aligning to TRBD1. Per the germline V gene, CDR1 is SNHLY and CDR2 is FYNNEI. V was clipped by 4 bases and J by 2 bases; unmatched bases: 5. CDR3 size: 14 residues. The CDR3 region has the DNA TGTGCCAGCAGTGTGGACAGGTGGACCTACGAGCAGTACTTC. Residues: CASSVDRWTYEQYF.

V usage is TRBV5-1 and J usage is TRBJ2-1; the match to TRBD1 covers 8 bases. J was trimmed by 2 bases and V by 0 bases; bases with no gene match: 4. This CDR3 has 16 amino acids. Germline V gives CDR1 SGHRS, CDR2 YFSETQ. CDR3 in amino acids: CASSLAGQGAYNEQFF. For the CDR3, the DNA is TGCGCCAGCAGCTTGGCCGGACAGGGCGCCTACAATGAGCAGTTCTTC.

About this clone itself: A junction boundary mismatches the germline segment, possibly from a read error. The rearrangement links TRBV11-2 to TRBJ1-2, with D unclear. Looked up from germline, CDR1 is SGHAT and CDR2 is FQNNGV. The CDR3 spans 14 residues. CDR3 DNA sequence: TGTGCCAGCAGTTTAGACCTCGGTAACTATGGCTACACCTTC. This encodes CASSLDLGNYGYTF.

CDR3 loop: CASTQQAVSYEQYF. CDR3 nucleotide sequence: TGTGCCAGCACCCAACAGGCAGTCTCCTACGAGCAGTACTTC. This sequence joins TRBV6-1 and TRBJ2-7; possibly TRBD1 for D (5 bases). The CDR3 is 14 amino acids. Germline values: CDR1 MNHNS, CDR2 SASEGT. V shed 7 bases and J shed 0 bases, with 13 bases lying between them.

The chain joins TRBV7-2 to TRBJ2-1; 9 bases are a match to TRBD2. Unmatched junction bases numbered 6, after V lost 2 bases and J lost 7 bases. Per germline, CDR1 SGHTA and CDR2 FQGNSA. The length of the CDR3 is 15 residues. CDR3 amino acids: CASSLSGRKENEQFF. The CDR3 DNA is TGTGCCAGCAGCTTAAGCGGGAGGAAGGAGAATGAGCAGTTCTTC.

Turning to this clone: This specimen includes other DNA sequences encoding the same CDR3. V and J are TRBV18 and TRBJ2-2; D not certain. Germline CDR1 and CDR2: KGHSH and LQKENI. This CDR3 spans 14 amino acids. V was clipped by 3 bases and J by 3 bases, with 8 bases between them. The CDR3 DNA reads TGTGCCAGCTCACCGGGAACGGACACCGGGGAGCTGTTTTTT. It specifies CASSPGTDTGELFF.

V is TRBV4-1 and J is TRBJ2-5; 13 positions match TRBD2. After removal of 0 bases from V and 1 base from J, the junction contained 5 bases not matched to a gene. CDR1 is MGHRA and CDR2 is YSYEKL in the germline V gene. The length of the CDR3 is 18 residues. CDR3 in DNA: TGCGCCAGCAGCCAAGATAGGGGGACTAGCGGGGTCCAAGAGACCCAGTACTTC. Translation gives CASSQDRGTSGVQETQYF.

The gene calls are TRBV7-2 and TRBJ1-2; TRBD1 aligns across 9 bases. The ends lost 5 bases at V and 4 bases at J; junction bases unmatched: 8. Germline V gene sequence: CDR1 SGHTA, CDR2 FQGNSA. The CDR3 sequence is 15 residues long. DNA of the CDR3: TGTGCCAGCAGCCCAACAGGGGGCGGGGGCTATGGCTACACCTTC. Encoded protein: CASSPTGGGGYGYTF.

This CDR3 reads CASSGGQGNSNQPQHF. CDR3 nucleotide sequence: TGTGCCAGCAGTGGGGGACAAGGGAATAGCAATCAGCCCCAGCATTTT. This chain links TRBV2 with TRBJ1-5, with D tentatively TRBD1 (6 bases). Germline CDR1 SNHLY, CDR2 FYNNEI. CDR3 length: 16 amino acids. V lost 4 bases to trimming and J lost 0 bases, with 13 bases between them.

The rearrangement uses TRBV28 and TRBJ2-3; D call uncertain. V was shortened by 2 bases and J by 4 bases, with 7 bases between the two germline ends. Germline CDR1 and CDR2: MDHEN and SYDVKM. This CDR3 is 13 amino acids long. The CDR3 reads CASSLRAADTQYF. The CDR3 nucleotides read TGTGCCAGCAGTTTAAGGGCGGCAGATACGCAGTATTTT.

The V gene is TRBV7-2, the J gene TRBJ1-1; D call uncertain. The V gene's germline CDR1 is SGHTA and CDR2 FQGNSA. The V end lost 4 bases, the J end lost 1 base, and 13 bases lay between the germline ends. This CDR3 has 15 amino acids. As DNA, the CDR3 is TGTGCCAGCAGCTATAACCCGACATGGAACACTGAAGCTTTCTTT. Translated: CASSYNPTWNTEAFF.

The chain couples TRBV10-1 to TRBJ2-3, with 9 bases identical to TRBD2. The length of the CDR3 is 16 residues. The ends lost 4 bases at V and 4 bases at J; junction bases unmatched: 9. Germline values: CDR1 WNHNN, CDR2 SYGVQD (reference sequence). CDR3 amino acids: CASSAVAGEGADTQYF. CDR3 coding DNA: TGCGCCAGCAGTGCCGTAGCGGGGGAAGGCGCAGATACGCAGTATTTT.